These 16 T cell receptor beta chains were sequenced from one sample in a study of blood T cell repertoires in COVID-19. The assay was immunoSEQ multiplex PCR, and TCRdb's table has in-frame clones only and misses some. The table shows 190,000 or so clones, with around 83% occurring only once. The sequencing sample was made of peripheral blood. Source of these receptors: a woman aged 25 to 39 with active or convalescent COVID-19.

This clone appeared once. This chain joins TRBV3-1 (or the pseudogene TRBV3-2) and TRBJ1-4, with 7 bases aligning to TRBD1. In germline, CDR1 is LGHDT, CDR2 YNNKEL (reference sequence). With V trimmed by 2 bases and J by 5 bases, 2 bases remained unmatched. This CDR3 has 14 amino acids. This CDR3 is CASSQQGQNEKLFF. The CDR3 region has the DNA TGTGCCAGCAGCCAACAGGGACAGAATGAAAAACTGTTTTTT.

The rearrangement joins TRBV4-1 to TRBJ2-4; D not certain. This CDR3 is built from 14 residues. V lost 4 bases and J lost 7, with 14 bases in between. CDR1 MGHRA and CDR2 YSYEKL come from the germline V gene. As DNA, the CDR3 is TGCGCCAGCAGCCCAGCAGGTATAAGGAACATTCAGTACTTC. Residues: CASSPAGIRNIQYF.

J is TRBJ2-2 and V is TRBV28; 8 bases map to TRBD2. The CDR3 covers 19 residues. J lost 1 base, V lost 4 bases, and 14 bases had no gene match. Germline V CDR1 and CDR2: MDHEN, SYDVKM. CDR3 sequence reads: CASSSTVRGLAGNTGELFF. The CDR3 DNA sequence: TGTGCCAGCAGTTCGACAGTCCGAGGGCTAGCGGGGAACACCGGGGAGCTGTTTTTT.

The V call is TRBV28, the J call TRBJ2-7; D may be TRBD1 (6 bases). Trimming took off 11 bases at V and 2 bases at J, with 16 bases between the two ends. Germline V gene sequence: CDR1 MDHEN, CDR2 SYDVKM. The CDR3 sequence is 13 residues long. In DNA, the CDR3 is TGTGCCTCTAGTATGGCAGGGGCCTACGAGCAGTACTTC. This codes for CASSMAGAYEQYF.

This clone was observed once. The chain is built from TRBV18 and TRBJ2-2; weak D call: TRBD2 (6 bases). The CDR3 length is 15 residues. Germline CDR1 is KGHSH and CDR2 is LQKENI. V was shortened by 3 bases and J by 5 bases, with 13 bases between the two germline ends. CDR3 sequence: CASSPRESGTGELFF. CDR3 bases: TGTGCCAGCTCACCTCGGGAGTCGGGTACCGGGGAGCTGTTTTTT.

This chain joins TRBV28 and TRBJ2-1; possibly TRBD2 for D (6 bases). Germline V gene lookup returns CDR1 MDHEN and CDR2 SYDVKM. The V and J ends lost 7 bases and 3 bases respectively, with 16 bases between them. The CDR3 contains 15 residues. CDR3 protein: CASITSGEDYNEQFF. The CDR3, as DNA: TGTGCCAGCATCACATCGGGGGAGGACTACAATGAGCAGTTCTTC.

This chain uses TRBV2 with TRBJ1-5; the D gene is possibly TRBD1 (6 bases). Germline V gene lookup returns CDR1 SNHLY and CDR2 FYNNEI. Trimming removed 11 bases from V and 4 bases from J, with 15 bases in between. This CDR3 region has 13 residues. CDR3: CAGSEGVNQPQHF. In nucleotides, the CDR3 is TGTGCCGGTTCAGAGGGGGTGAATCAGCCCCAGCATTTT.

V and J are TRBV6-5 and TRBJ1-2, with a possible D match to TRBD1 (5 bases). This CDR3 is built from 15 residues. Deletions cut 5 bases from V and 4 bases from J, with 17 bases between. Germline V gene data show CDR1 as MNHEY and CDR2 as SVGAGI. The CDR3 region is CASSPRPVGGYGYTF. CDR3 bases: TGTGCCAGCAGTCCCAGGCCAGTGGGGGGCTATGGCTACACCTTC.

The gene calls are TRBV2 and TRBJ1-4; 10 positions agree with TRBD1. Germline CDR1 SNHLY, CDR2 FYNNEI. The CDR3 is made up of 15 amino acids. V gave up 6 bases and J gave up 5 bases; unmatched junction bases: 6. The CDR3, as DNA: TGTGCCAGCAGAAAGACAGGGGGCAAGAATGAAAAACTGTTTTTT. Translated: CASRKTGGKNEKLFF.

The chain uses TRBV5-4 and TRBJ1-3; 10 nucleotides match TRBD1. The V gene's germline CDR1 is SGHNT and CDR2 YYREEE (reference sequence). The CDR3 loop spans 16 amino acids. The V and J ends lost 4 bases and 0 bases, in that order; junction bases with no gene match: 4. This CDR3 is CASSPRQGASGNTIYF. The DNA of the CDR3 is TGTGCCAGCAGCCCCCGACAGGGGGCCTCTGGAAACACCATATATTTT.

This clone was observed a few times. V is TRBV5-5 and J is TRBJ2-7; 12 nucleotides align to TRBD2. J gave up 4 bases and V 0 bases, and 5 bases lay outside the gene matches. The CDR3 extends over 16 amino acids. Germline V gene sequence: CDR1 SGHKS, CDR2 YYEKEE (reference sequence). CDR3 DNA: TGTGCCAGCAGCTTGGAGTCTAGCGGGAGGGTATACGAGCAGTACTTC. As protein: CASSLESSGRVYEQYF.

This clone appeared a few times. Other nucleotide sequences in the sample specify the same CDR3. The V call is TRBV6-5, the J call TRBJ2-1, with no clear D. Germline CDR1 MNHEY, CDR2 SVGAGI. The CDR3 is made up of 14 amino acids. V lost 7 bases to trimming and J lost 9 bases, with 19 bases between them. The CDR3 DNA reads as TGTGCCAGCACCTCTAAGACCCGCACGGGTGAGCAGTTCTTC. This translates into CASTSKTRTGEQFF.

The chain has TRBV19 and TRBJ2-6; 10 bases match TRBD1. Germline V gene lookup returns CDR1 LNHDA and CDR2 SQIVND (reference sequence). The V and J ends lost 5 bases and 1 base, in that order; junction bases with no gene match: 8. CDR3 length: 18 residues. CDR3 sequence: CASSPQTGGESGANVLTF. CDR3 bases: TGTGCCAGTAGTCCACAGACAGGGGGCGAGTCTGGGGCCAACGTCCTGACTTTC. The whole variable domain, remainder taken from reference TRBV19 and TRBJ2-6, is DGGITQSPKYLFRKEGQNVTLSCEQNLNHDAMYWYRQDPGQGLRLIYYSQIVNDFQKGDIAEGYSVSREKKESFPLTVTSAQKNPTAFYLCASSPQTGGESGANVLTFGAGSRLTVL.

The chain uses TRBV5-6 and TRBJ2-7; 8 bases fit TRBD2. Germline V gives CDR1 SGHDT, CDR2 YYEEEE. This CDR3 is built from 13 residues. Losses at the gene ends were 2 bases for V and 5 bases for J; bases not matched to a gene: 3. CDR3 protein: CASSFAGGHEQYF. Here the CDR3 DNA reads TGTGCCAGCAGCTTCGCGGGGGGCCACGAGCAGTACTTC.

The chain couples TRBV21-1 to TRBJ1-5; no DNA check was done on the table's D call, TRBD1. TRBV21-1 is a recognized pseudogene. The CDR3 has 14 residues. DNA of the CDR3: TGTGCCAGCAGCAAAGTAGGGGGATCTCAGCCCCAGCATTTT. This translates into CASSKVGGSQPQHF.

The chain links TRBV5-1 to TRBJ1-2, with 9 bases that match TRBD1. Germline V lookup: CDR1 SGHRS, CDR2 YFSETQ. V lost 4 bases to trimming and J lost 4 bases; unmatched junction nucleotides: 8. The CDR3 is 15 residues long. The DNA of the CDR3 is TGCGCCAGCAGCGGCGGGACAGGGAGTGGCTATGGCTACACCTTC. Translating it yields CASSGGTGSGYGYTF. Looking up the rest from reference TRBV5-1 and TRBJ1-2 gives the full variable domain: KAGVTQTPRYLIKTRGQQVTLSCSPISGHRSVSWYQQTPGQGLQFLFEYFSETQRNKGNFPGRFSGRQFSNSRSEMNVSTLELGDSALYLCASSGGTGSGYGYTFGSGTRLTVV.